The rows below give T cell receptor beta chains drawn from one sample of a study of cytomegalovirus exposure and HLA in healthy donors. The repertoire was sequenced with immunoSEQ multiplex PCR; TCRdb's copy has only in-frame clones and lacks some. Counted here are 150,000 to 200,000 clones, approximately 80% occurring once; the ten biggest clones make up less than 2%. The sample was PBMCs. These receptors originate from a woman between 18 and 29 years old in good health and CMV-seronegative. Both conserved end residues are part of each CDR3. Each record gives: clone size, J gene, D gene, V gene, CDR3 protein, CDR3 DNA. D genes are given only for firm matches. Rows give clone size only sometimes, using once, few, many, or a class for an expanded clone.

abundance: NA; j_gene: TRBJ2-2; d_gene: NA; v_gene: TRBV7-3; CDR3aa: CASSSMNGQFTGELFF; CDR3nt: TGTGCCAGCAGCTCTATGAACGGACAGTTCACCGGGGAGCTGTTTTTT
abundance: few; j_gene: TRBJ2-7; d_gene: TRBD1; v_gene: TRBV11-3; CDR3aa: CASSLTWGQQTYEQYF; CDR3nt: TGTGCCAGCAGCTTAACGTGGGGACAGCAGACCTACGAGCAGTACTTC
abundance: NA; j_gene: TRBJ2-7; d_gene: NA; v_gene: TRBV7-9; CDR3aa: CASSLTVAEQYF; CDR3nt: TGTGCCAGCAGCCTAACAGTCGCCGAGCAGTACTTC
abundance: NA; j_gene: TRBJ1-6; d_gene: TRBD1; v_gene: TRBV4-2; CDR3aa: CASSQPGTGGPPLHF; CDR3nt: TGTGCCAGCAGCCAGCCCGGGACAGGAGGCCCACCCCTCCACTTT
abundance: NA; j_gene: TRBJ1-2; d_gene: NA; v_gene: TRBV28; CDR3aa: CASSSHTRQISNGYTF; CDR3nt: TGTGCCAGCAGTTCACATACAAGACAGATAAGTAATGGCTACACCTTC
abundance: few; j_gene: TRBJ1-2; d_gene: TRBD1; v_gene: TRBV27; CDR3aa: CASSHLPGTGKYGYTF; CDR3nt: TGTGCCAGCAGTCATCTTCCCGGGACAGGAAAATATGGCTACACCTTC
abundance: NA; j_gene: TRBJ1-1; d_gene: TRBD1; v_gene: TRBV28; CDR3aa: CASSLGTGRIQNEAFF; CDR3nt: TGTGCCAGCAGTCTCGGGACAGGGAGGATTCAGAATGAAGCTTTCTTT
abundance: NA; j_gene: TRBJ2-7; d_gene: TRBD1; v_gene: TRBV10-3; CDR3aa: CAIRGTDTYEQYF; CDR3nt: TGTGCCATCAGGGGGACAGATACCTACGAGCAGTACTTC
abundance: few; j_gene: TRBJ1-3; d_gene: NA; v_gene: TRBV7-7; CDR3aa: CASSSGTGNTIYF; CDR3nt: TGTGCTAGCAGCTCCGGGACTGGAAACACCATATATTTT
abundance: NA; j_gene: TRBJ2-6; d_gene: NA; v_gene: TRBV19; CDR3aa: CASSGWTSSSGANVLTF; CDR3nt: TGTGCCAGTAGTGGATGGACATCCTCCTCTGGGGCCAACGTCCTGACTTTC
abundance: few; j_gene: TRBJ2-5; d_gene: NA; v_gene: TRBV21-1; CDR3aa: CASSKVATRWETQYF; CDR3nt: TGTGCCAGCAGCAAAGTCGCGACTAGGTGGGAGACCCAGTACTTC
abundance: NA; j_gene: TRBJ1-1; d_gene: NA; v_gene: TRBV10-3; CDR3aa: CAIMAALNTEAFF; CDR3nt: TGTGCCATCATGGCTGCCTTGAACACTGAAGCTTTCTTT
abundance: NA; j_gene: TRBJ1-5; d_gene: TRBD1; v_gene: TRBV19; CDR3aa: CASSVETGTGNQPQHF; CDR3nt: TGTGCCAGTAGTGTCGAAACCGGGACAGGGAACCAGCCCCAGCATTTT
abundance: NA; j_gene: TRBJ2-7; d_gene: NA; v_gene: TRBV2; CDR3aa: CASGQGDSYEQYF; CDR3nt: TGTGCCAGTGGCCAGGGTGACTCCTACGAGCAGTACTTC
abundance: NA; j_gene: TRBJ2-3; d_gene: TRBD2; v_gene: TRBV29-1; CDR3aa: CSVEAPSGRKPSTDTQYF; CDR3nt: TGCAGCGTTGAGGCCCCCAGCGGGAGGAAACCTAGCACAGATACGCAGTATTTT
abundance: NA; j_gene: TRBJ1-4; d_gene: NA; v_gene: TRBV5-1; CDR3aa: CASSSRPQGGSREKLFF; CDR3nt: TGCGCCAGCAGCTCCAGACCACAGGGCGGGAGTAGAGAAAAACTGTTTTTT
abundance: NA; j_gene: TRBJ1-2; d_gene: NA; v_gene: TRBV5-4; CDR3aa: CASSLDYYGYTF; CDR3nt: TGTGCCAGCAGCCTTGACTACTATGGCTACACCTTC
abundance: NA; j_gene: TRBJ2-2; d_gene: NA; v_gene: TRBV5-8; CDR3aa: CASSLDRADRELFF; CDR3nt: TGTGCCAGCAGCTTGGACAGGGCGGACCGGGAGCTGTTTTTT
abundance: NA; j_gene: TRBJ2-2; d_gene: NA; v_gene: TRBV5-1; CDR3aa: CASSLSGANTGELFF; CDR3nt: TGCGCCAGCAGCTTGAGCGGAGCGAACACCGGGGAGCTGTTTTTT
abundance: NA; j_gene: TRBJ1-2; d_gene: NA; v_gene: TRBV6-5; CDR3aa: CASSCLRDSRYF; CDR3nt: TGTGCCAGCAGTTGCCTCCGGGACTCTCGGTACTTC
abundance: NA; j_gene: TRBJ2-2; d_gene: NA; v_gene: TRBV5-1; CDR3aa: CASSLFGQGETGELFF; CDR3nt: TGCGCCAGCAGCTTGTTCGGTCAGGGTGAAACCGGGGAGCTGTTTTTT
abundance: NA; j_gene: TRBJ1-3; d_gene: NA; v_gene: TRBV5-1; CDR3aa: CASRQQVSGNTIYF; CDR3nt: TGCGCCAGCAGACAACAAGTCTCTGGAAACACCATATATTTT
abundance: few; j_gene: TRBJ1-2; d_gene: TRBD1; v_gene: TRBV6-6; CDR3aa: CASSSYDRGDGYTF; CDR3nt: TGTGCCAGCAGTTCCTATGACAGGGGAGATGGCTACACCTTC
abundance: few; j_gene: TRBJ1-3; d_gene: TRBD1; v_gene: TRBV2; CDR3aa: CASSDRGVSGNTIYF; CDR3nt: TGTGCCAGCAGCGACAGGGGCGTTTCTGGAAACACCATATATTTT
abundance: NA; j_gene: TRBJ2-5; d_gene: TRBD1; v_gene: TRBV6-1; CDR3aa: CASSGQGARETQYF; CDR3nt: TGTGCCAGCAGTGGACAGGGGGCGCGAGAGACCCAGTACTTC
abundance: NA; j_gene: TRBJ2-7; d_gene: TRBD1; v_gene: TRBV4-1; CDR3aa: CASSRIRGTASSYEQYF; CDR3nt: TGCGCCAGCAGCCGGATCCGAGGGACAGCGAGCTCCTACGAGCAGTACTTC
abundance: NA; j_gene: TRBJ2-7; d_gene: TRBD1; v_gene: TRBV6-1; CDR3aa: CASSVRDRVSYEQYF; CDR3nt: TGTGCCAGCAGTGTGAGGGACAGGGTTTCCTACGAGCAGTACTTC
abundance: NA; j_gene: TRBJ2-5; d_gene: TRBD2; v_gene: TRBV29-1; CDR3aa: CSARLAEYQETQYF; CDR3nt: TGCAGCGCACGACTAGCAGAGTACCAAGAGACCCAGTACTTC
abundance: NA; j_gene: TRBJ1-4; d_gene: NA; v_gene: TRBV6-5; CDR3aa: CASRGANREKLFF; CDR3nt: TGTGCCAGCAGGGGGGCAAATAGAGAAAAACTGTTTTTT
abundance: NA; j_gene: TRBJ1-6; d_gene: TRBD1; v_gene: TRBV4-1; CDR3aa: CASRPGQSSYNSPLHF; CDR3nt: TGCGCCAGCCGGCCGGGACAGAGCTCCTATAATTCACCCCTCCACTTT
abundance: NA; j_gene: TRBJ1-1; d_gene: NA; v_gene: TRBV18; CDR3aa: CASSPSAGLNTEAFF; CDR3nt: TGTGCCAGCTCACCCTCCGCGGGATTAAACACTGAAGCTTTCTTT
abundance: NA; j_gene: TRBJ2-5; d_gene: TRBD1; v_gene: TRBV2; CDR3aa: CASSSRDRGTRETQYF; CDR3nt: TGTGCCAGCAGCTCTAGGGACAGGGGGACACGGGAGACCCAGTACTTC
abundance: NA; j_gene: TRBJ2-5; d_gene: TRBD2; v_gene: TRBV5-1; CDR3aa: CASSPSVAGRQETQYF; CDR3nt: TGCGCCAGCAGCCCCTCGGTAGCGGGGCGCCAAGAGACCCAGTACTTC
abundance: NA; j_gene: TRBJ2-7; d_gene: TRBD2; v_gene: TRBV15; CDR3aa: CATSKRGASYEQYF; CDR3nt: TGTGCCACCAGCAAGCGGGGGGCATCCTACGAGCAGTACTTC
abundance: NA; j_gene: TRBJ2-7; d_gene: NA; v_gene: TRBV6-5; CDR3aa: CASSYSGSLTSYEQYF; CDR3nt: TGTGCCAGCAGTTACTCGGGGAGCCTGACAAGTTACGAGCAGTACTTC
abundance: once; j_gene: TRBJ1-4; d_gene: NA; v_gene: TRBV28; CDR3aa: CASAFGGDEKLFF; CDR3nt: TGTGCCAGCGCCTTTGGGGGGGATGAAAAACTGTTTTTT
abundance: once; j_gene: TRBJ1-6; d_gene: TRBD1; v_gene: TRBV7-9; CDR3aa: CASSYGQGFYNSPLHF; CDR3nt: TGTGCCAGCAGCTACGGACAGGGCTTCTATAATTCACCCCTCCACTTT
abundance: NA; j_gene: TRBJ2-2; d_gene: TRBD2; v_gene: TRBV28; CDR3aa: CASSLAPGLAGVNTGELFF; CDR3nt: TGTGCCAGCAGTTTAGCGCCCGGACTAGCGGGGGTGAACACCGGGGAGCTGTTTTTT
abundance: NA; j_gene: TRBJ2-1; d_gene: TRBD2; v_gene: TRBV15; CDR3aa: CATSTLAGAAYNEQFF; CDR3nt: TGTGCCACCAGCACACTAGCGGGGGCAGCCTACAATGAGCAGTTCTTC
abundance: few; j_gene: TRBJ1-4; d_gene: TRBD1; v_gene: TRBV5-1; CDR3aa: CASSSTGEYGKLFF; CDR3nt: TGCGCCAGCAGCTCGACAGGGGAGTACGGAAAACTGTTTTTT
abundance: NA; j_gene: TRBJ1-2; d_gene: NA; v_gene: TRBV9; CDR3aa: CASSQLLEANYGYTF; CDR3nt: TGTGCCAGCAGCCAGTTGCTCGAAGCTAACTATGGCTACACCTTC
abundance: NA; j_gene: TRBJ1-2; d_gene: TRBD1; v_gene: TRBV5-1; CDR3aa: CASSFTGGANYGYTF; CDR3nt: TGCGCCAGCAGCTTTACAGGGGGAGCTAACTATGGCTACACCTTC
abundance: NA; j_gene: TRBJ2-5; d_gene: NA; v_gene: TRBV19; CDR3aa: CASSIRRDQETQYF; CDR3nt: TGTGCCAGTAGTATCCGCAGGGACCAAGAGACCCAGTACTTC
abundance: NA; j_gene: TRBJ1-1; d_gene: TRBD1; v_gene: TRBV6-6; CDR3aa: CASRGTDRKNTEAFF; CDR3nt: TGTGCCAGCAGGGGTACGGACAGGAAGAACACTGAAGCTTTCTTT
abundance: few; j_gene: TRBJ1-5; d_gene: NA; v_gene: TRBV29-1; CDR3aa: CSVSLGSGNQPQHF; CDR3nt: TGCAGCGTGTCATTAGGGAGCGGCAATCAGCCCCAGCATTTT
abundance: NA; j_gene: TRBJ2-7; d_gene: TRBD1; v_gene: TRBV9; CDR3aa: CASSVDLGQGYYEQYF; CDR3nt: TGTGCCAGCAGCGTAGATCTGGGACAGGGATACTACGAGCAGTACTTC
abundance: NA; j_gene: TRBJ1-1; d_gene: NA; v_gene: TRBV6-6; CDR3aa: CVSSSDGRTGTEAFF; CDR3nt: TGTGTCAGCAGTTCGGACGGACGGACGGGGACTGAAGCTTTCTTT
abundance: NA; j_gene: TRBJ2-3; d_gene: NA; v_gene: TRBV7-2; CDR3aa: CASSSGGPGTDTQYF; CDR3nt: TGTGCCAGCAGCTCCGGGGGGCCCGGCACAGATACGCAGTATTTT
abundance: NA; j_gene: TRBJ1-1; d_gene: NA; v_gene: TRBV29-1; CDR3aa: CSVKQGQDTEAFF; CDR3nt: TGCAGCGTGAAACAGGGCCAGGACACTGAAGCTTTCTTT
abundance: few; j_gene: TRBJ2-7; d_gene: TRBD2; v_gene: TRBV10-2; CDR3aa: CASSVRGGSYEQYF; CDR3nt: TGCGCCAGCAGTGTGCGGGGGGGCTCCTACGAGCAGTACTTC
abundance: NA; j_gene: TRBJ2-1; d_gene: TRBD2; v_gene: TRBV7-6; CDR3aa: CASSYTSGRNSYNEQFF; CDR3nt: TGTGCCAGCAGCTACACTAGCGGGCGAAACTCCTACAATGAGCAGTTCTTC
abundance: NA; j_gene: TRBJ2-1; d_gene: TRBD2; v_gene: TRBV5-4; CDR3aa: CASSLSGVTGNEQFF; CDR3nt: TGTGCCAGCAGCCTTAGCGGGGTCACCGGCAATGAGCAGTTCTTC
abundance: NA; j_gene: TRBJ2-2; d_gene: TRBD1; v_gene: TRBV7-9; CDR3aa: CASSPWISQGVHGELFF; CDR3nt: TGTGCCAGCAGCCCGTGGATTTCGCAGGGGGTCCACGGGGAGCTGTTTTTT
abundance: few; j_gene: TRBJ1-2; d_gene: TRBD1; v_gene: TRBV6-5; CDR3aa: CASSYDRAPYGYTF; CDR3nt: TGTGCCAGCAGTTACGACAGGGCACCCTATGGCTACACCTTC
abundance: NA; j_gene: TRBJ2-7; d_gene: NA; v_gene: TRBV27; CDR3aa: CASSYQYRDYPYEQYF; CDR3nt: TGTGCCAGCAGTTATCAATACAGGGATTACCCCTACGAGCAGTACTTC